Listed below are T cell receptor beta chains from one sample, sequenced in a study of post-analysis software for immune sequencing data. MiXCR, run by TCRdb on the PCR reads, gives a single entry per CDR3 protein. Among roughly 540,000 distinct CDR3 sequences, 30% to 40% were seen once, and the ten largest hold around 6.1%. The sample consisted of blood. Source of these receptors: a girl aged 2-17 years with multiple sclerosis. CDR3s leave out the opening cysteine and the closing phenylalanine or tryptophan. Fields, in order: V gene, J gene, clone size, CDR3 length, CDR3 protein. For some rows the clone size is stated as once, few or many, or as a class when expanded; others skip it.

TRBV3-1,TRBJ2-1,once,15,ASSPYPAGGPGNEQF
TRBV6-6,TRBJ2-5,-,14,VSSYFGTSGQETQY
TRBV11-3,TRBJ2-1,-,15,ASSARLAGGQFNEQF
TRBV3-1,TRBJ2-2,few,10,ASSQATGELF
TRBV20-1,TRBJ2-1,-,9,SALKTNEQF
TRBV5-5,TRBJ2-7,few,13,ASSWGRGTAYEQY
TRBV7-2,TRBJ2-3,many,10,ASSFLTDTQY
TRBV11-2,TRBJ1-1,few,14,ASSLGGGSVHTEAF
TRBV20-1,TRBJ2-7,few,14,SAHPPTSGGPYEQY
TRBV5-4,TRBJ1-6,-,16,ASSLRPPASSYNSPLH
TRBV3-1,TRBJ2-2,-,11,ASSPYASGELF
TRBV5-1,TRBJ1-1,-,13,ASRPRTGGAGEAF
TRBV5-1,TRBJ1-5,few,11,ASSLESDQPQH
TRBV2,TRBJ2-1,-,14,ASRQLLAGGYNEQF
TRBV7-8,-,few,12,ASSPGLAQRTQY
TRBV20-1,TRBJ2-3,-,12,SARDKTGTDTQY
TRBV7-2,TRBJ1-5,-,12,ASSRRRGDQPQH
TRBV7-9,TRBJ2-7,-,14,AGSLLRGQGPYEQY
TRBV5-1,TRBJ2-7,-,14,ASSLGAGGLSYEQY
TRBV20-1,TRBJ1-1,-,12,SALQGVFGTEAF
TRBV20-1,TRBJ2-5,few,15,SARGVRLAEAQETQY
TRBV7-2,TRBJ2-4,-,12,ASSLDRVKNIQY
TRBV29-1,TRBJ1-1,-,11,SPQNVVNTEAF
TRBV19,TRBJ2-2,-,15,ASSIDPRQLNTGELF
TRBV9,TRBJ2-7,few,13,ASSVGTSVTYEQY
TRBV20-1,TRBJ1-2,-,11,SALGQNGYGYT
TRBV14,TRBJ2-1,-,9,ASSQAVVRF
TRBV5-1,TRBJ2-5,-,11,ASSSAVVETQY
TRBV6-5,TRBJ2-2,-,14,ASSYSMPGNTGELF
TRBV9,TRBJ2-1,-,12,ASSGGTSEYEQF
TRBV4-1,TRBJ1-6,-,12,ASSSQGPLSPLH
TRBV5-5,TRBJ2-3,-,12,ASSLDQDTDTQY
TRBV12-3/TRBV12-4,TRBJ1-1,-,12,ASSPGGVKAEAF
TRBV5-6,TRBJ2-1,few,13,ASSRGLLRDNEQF
TRBV3-1,TRBJ2-4,once,14,ASSQPGRRFEEAQY
TRBV16,TRBJ1-5,-,12,ASSPKGGNQPQH
TRBV20-1,TRBJ2-3,-,12,SARDRRFTDTQY
TRBV7-7,TRBJ2-5,few,13,ASSWGGLSIETQY
TRBV6-5,TRBJ2-3,few,12,ASSYSILPDTQY
TRBV5-1,TRBJ2-1,-,12,ASSPTGGYNEQF
TRBV6-5,TRBJ1-2,-,11,AGSSDRGHGYT
TRBV20-1,TRBJ1-4,-,10,SASEGGEKLF
TRBV29-1,TRBJ1-2,few,11,SVKRTGDYGYT
TRBV7-9,TRBJ2-1,-,13,ASSPDRPLLNERF
TRBV29-1,TRBJ2-1,-,12,SAERAGMRHEQF
TRBV12-3/TRBV12-4,TRBJ1-6,few,12,ASSFGDRNSPLH